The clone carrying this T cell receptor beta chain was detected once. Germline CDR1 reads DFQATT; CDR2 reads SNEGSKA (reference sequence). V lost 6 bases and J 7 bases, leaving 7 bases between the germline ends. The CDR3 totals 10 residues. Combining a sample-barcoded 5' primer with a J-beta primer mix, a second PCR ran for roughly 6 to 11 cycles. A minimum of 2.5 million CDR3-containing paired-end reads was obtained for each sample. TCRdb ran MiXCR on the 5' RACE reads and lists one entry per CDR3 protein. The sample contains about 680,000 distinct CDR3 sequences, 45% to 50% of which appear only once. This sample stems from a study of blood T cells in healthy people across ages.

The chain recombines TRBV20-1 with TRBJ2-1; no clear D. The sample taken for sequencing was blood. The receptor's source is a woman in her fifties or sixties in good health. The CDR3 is CSAKGNEQFF. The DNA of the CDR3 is TGCAGTGCAAAAGGGAATGAGCAGTTCTTC.